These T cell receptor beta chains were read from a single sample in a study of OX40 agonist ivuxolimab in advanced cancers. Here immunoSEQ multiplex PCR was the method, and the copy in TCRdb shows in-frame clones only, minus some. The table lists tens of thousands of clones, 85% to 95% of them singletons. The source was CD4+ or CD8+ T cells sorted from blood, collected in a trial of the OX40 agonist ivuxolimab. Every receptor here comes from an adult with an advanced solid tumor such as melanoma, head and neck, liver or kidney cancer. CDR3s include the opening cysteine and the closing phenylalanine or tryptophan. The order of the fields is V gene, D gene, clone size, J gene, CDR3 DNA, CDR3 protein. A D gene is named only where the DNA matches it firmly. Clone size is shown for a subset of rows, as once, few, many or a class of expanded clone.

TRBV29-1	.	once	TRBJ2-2	TGCAGCGTTGTGGTCCCCACCGGGGAGCTGTTTTTT	CSVVVPTGELFF
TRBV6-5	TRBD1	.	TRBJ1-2	TGTGCCAGCGGGACAGGGGACGAAGGCTATGGCTACACCTTC	CASGTGDEGYGYTF
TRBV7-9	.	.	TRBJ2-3	TGTGCCAGCAGCTTCGTCGGGTTAGATACGCAGTATTTT	CASSFVGLDTQYF
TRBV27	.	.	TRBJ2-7	TGTGCCAGCAGTGCGGGACCTCTCTACGAGCAGTACTTC	CASSAGPLYEQYF
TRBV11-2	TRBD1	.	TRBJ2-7	TGTGCCAGCAGCCCCCCAGGGGGAATGACCTACGAGCAGTACTTC	CASSPPGGMTYEQYF
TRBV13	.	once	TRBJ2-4	TGTGCCAGCAGCTCCGGGGGCGGGAACATTCAGTACTTC	CASSSGGGNIQYF
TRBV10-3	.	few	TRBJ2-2	TGTGCCATCAGTGAGTCCTCTTACGGGGAGCTGTTTTTT	CAISESSYGELFF
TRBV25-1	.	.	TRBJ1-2	TGTGCCAGCAGTGCTCCGGAAGGCCCCTATGGCTACACCTTC	CASSAPEGPYGYTF
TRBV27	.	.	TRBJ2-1	TGTGCCAGCAGTTTCTACCCAGGCAATGAGCAGTTCTTC	CASSFYPGNEQFF
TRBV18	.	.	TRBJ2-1	TGTGCCAGCTCACCATCCTTTAGGGACAATGAGCAGTTCTTC	CASSPSFRDNEQFF
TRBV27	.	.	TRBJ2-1	TGTGCCAGCAGCCTGCGCGGGAACTACAATGAGCAGTTCTTC	CASSLRGNYNEQFF
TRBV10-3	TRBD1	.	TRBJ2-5	TGTGCCATCAGTGACTCAACAGGGGAAGAGACCCAGTACTTC	CAISDSTGEETQYF
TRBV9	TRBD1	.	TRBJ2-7	TGTGCCAGCAGCGTAAGGGGGACAGGGCCCTCCTACGAGCAGTACTTC	CASSVRGTGPSYEQYF
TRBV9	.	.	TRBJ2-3	TGTGCCAGCAGCGTCCAGACGGTCTCTAGCACAGATACGCAGTATTTT	CASSVQTVSSTDTQYF
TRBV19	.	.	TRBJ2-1	TGTGCCAGTAGTGCGGCTAGCGAGGCCCATGAGCAGTTCTTC	CASSAASEAHEQFF
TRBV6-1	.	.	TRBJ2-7	TGTGCCAGCAGTGAAGCTAGGAGGACAGAGGGTTCCTACGAGCAGTACTTC	CASSEARRTEGSYEQYF
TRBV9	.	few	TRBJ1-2	TGTGCCAGCAGCCCCCCAGTGCTGGGCTACACCTTC	CASSPPVLGYTF
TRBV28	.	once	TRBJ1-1	TGTGCCAGCAGTCCGATACAGGCAATGAACACTGAAGCTTTCTTT	CASSPIQAMNTEAFF
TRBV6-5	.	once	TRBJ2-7	TGTGCCAGCAGTCTATTGGATGGGCAGTACTTC	CASSLLDGQYF
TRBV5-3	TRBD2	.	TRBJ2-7	TGTGCCAGAAGCAACCGGGGACTAGCGGGGACCTACGAGCAGTACTTC	CARSNRGLAGTYEQYF
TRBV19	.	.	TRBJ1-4	TGTGCCAGTACCGAGGAACGGGGGCGCGAGGAAAAACTGTTTTTT	CASTEERGREEKLFF
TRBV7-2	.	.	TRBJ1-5	TGTGCCAGCAGCCCCAATGGTGGGGCTCCTAATCAGCCCCAGCATTTT	CASSPNGGAPNQPQHF
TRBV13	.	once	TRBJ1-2	TGTGCCAGCAGCCCAAGGGACACCCAGACCTTC	CASSPRDTQTF
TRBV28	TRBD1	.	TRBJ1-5	TGTGCCAGCAGTCGACCGGGACAGAGAACCATGGGCAATCAGCCCCAGCATTTT	CASSRPGQRTMGNQPQHF
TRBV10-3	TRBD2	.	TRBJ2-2	TGTGCCATCAGCCCCAGGACTAGCGAAAACACCGGGGAGCTGTTTTTT	CAISPRTSENTGELFF
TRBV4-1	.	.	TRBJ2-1	TGCGCCAGCAGCCCCCGTAGATCGGTGGATGAGCAGTTCTTC	CASSPRRSVDEQFF
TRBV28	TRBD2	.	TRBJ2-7	TGTGCCAGCAGTTTGGGGGGGTACGAGCAGTACTTC	CASSLGGYEQYF
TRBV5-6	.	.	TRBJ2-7	TGTGCCAGCAGCTTAGGGGGGAATATTTACGAGCAGTACTTC	CASSLGGNIYEQYF
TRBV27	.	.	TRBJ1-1	TGTGCCAGCAGTTCTCTGAGTCACACTGAAGCTTTCTTT	CASSSLSHTEAFF
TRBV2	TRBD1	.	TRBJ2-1	TGTGCCAGCGAAGCCGACAGGGGTGGGGTCAATGAGCAGTTCTTC	CASEADRGGVNEQFF
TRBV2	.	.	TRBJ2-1	TGTGCCAGGGCTACCTCCGGGACATTATTAATTGAGCAGTTCTTC	CARATSGTLLIEQFF
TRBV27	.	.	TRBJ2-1	TGTGCCAGCAGTTTCTCGGGAGTGGCCTCCTACAATGAGCAGTTCTTC	CASSFSGVASYNEQFF
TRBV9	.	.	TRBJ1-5	TGTGCCAGCAGCGTGGGAGGGTACAATCAGCCCCAGCATTTT	CASSVGGYNQPQHF
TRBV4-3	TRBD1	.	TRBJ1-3	TGCGCCAGCAGCCAGGACCAGACAGGGGCTGGAAACACCATATATTTT	CASSQDQTGAGNTIYF
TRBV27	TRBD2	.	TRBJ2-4	TGTGCCAGCAGTTTACTAGGCGGGGGCAAAAACATTCAGTACTTC	CASSLLGGGKNIQYF
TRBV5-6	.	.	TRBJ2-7	TGTGCCAGCATAAGGGGAACGGACTTAACCTCCGAGCAGTACTTC	CASIRGTDLTSEQYF
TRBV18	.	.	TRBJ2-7	TGTGCCAGCTCAGGCTTGCGGGACGCCTCCTACGAGCAGTACTTC	CASSGLRDASYEQYF
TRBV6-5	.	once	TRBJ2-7	TGTGCCAGCATTCAAGGGGGGGAGTCCTACGAGCAGTACTTC	CASIQGGESYEQYF
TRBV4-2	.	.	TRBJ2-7	TGTGCCAGCAGCCAAGGGACATTCTCCTACGAGCAGTACTTC	CASSQGTFSYEQYF
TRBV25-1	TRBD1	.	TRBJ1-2	TGTGCCAGCAGTGAGCCGACAGGGTTTGGCTACACCTTC	CASSEPTGFGYTF
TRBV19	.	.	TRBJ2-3	TGTGCCAGTAGTGCTCAAGCGACACCCCTCACAGATACGCAGTATTTT	CASSAQATPLTDTQYF
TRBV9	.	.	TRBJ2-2	TGTGCCAGCAGCGTAGTAGGGGCGAACACCGGGGAGCTGTTTTTT	CASSVVGANTGELFF
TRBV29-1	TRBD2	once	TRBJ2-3	TGCAGCGTTGAAGGAGGAGTAGCGGGAGAAACGCAGTATTTT	CSVEGGVAGETQYF
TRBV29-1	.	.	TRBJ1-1	TGCAGCGTTGAATATCGGGACATACACACTGAAGCTTTCTTT	CSVEYRDIHTEAFF
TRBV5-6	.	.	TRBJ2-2	TGTGCCAGCAGCTTGACGGCAGTGGGGTATACCTCCGGGGAGCTGTTTTTT	CASSLTAVGYTSGELFF
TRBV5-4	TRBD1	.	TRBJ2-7	TGTGCCAGCAGCTTGGGGGGATGGGACAGGGGCCTTCGATCCTACGAGCAGTACTTC	CASSLGGWDRGLRSYEQYF